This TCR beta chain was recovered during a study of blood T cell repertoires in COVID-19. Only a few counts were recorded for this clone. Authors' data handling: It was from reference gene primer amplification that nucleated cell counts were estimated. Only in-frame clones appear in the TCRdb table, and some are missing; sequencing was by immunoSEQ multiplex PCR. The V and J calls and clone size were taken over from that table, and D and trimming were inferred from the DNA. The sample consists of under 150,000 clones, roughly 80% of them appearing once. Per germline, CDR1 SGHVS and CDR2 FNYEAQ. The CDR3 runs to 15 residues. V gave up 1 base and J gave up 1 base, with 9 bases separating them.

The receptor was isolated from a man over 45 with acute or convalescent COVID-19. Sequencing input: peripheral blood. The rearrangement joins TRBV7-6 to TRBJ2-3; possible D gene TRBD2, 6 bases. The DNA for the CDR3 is TGTGCCAGCAGCTTAGTTGGAGGGGGCACAGATACGCAGTATTTT. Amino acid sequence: CASSLVGGGTDTQYF.